Presented here are 22 T cell receptor beta chains from one specimen sequenced in a study of blood T cell repertoires in COVID-19 (dated by TCRdb to 2018 to 2020). Libraries were made using the immunoSEQ multiplex PCR assay. As stored in TCRdb, this immuneACCESS dataset retains in-frame rearrangements with V and J assigned. A fraction of the clones does not appear; measured against another copy, unresolved V genes explain less than half of the discrepancy, and the remainder lacks a known reason. A total of about 45,000 clones appear in this sample, about 80% of them only once. In total, the top ten clones hold roughly 19% of the sample. The specimen was peripheral blood. The receptors come from a man between 65 and 85 years old with acute or convalescent COVID-19.

The chain uses TRBV7-6 and TRBJ1-4; 9 bases match TRBD1. The junction had 5 bases not matched to a gene; V was cut back by 5 bases and J by 7 bases. CDR1 and CDR2 from the germline V gene are SGHVS and FNYEAQ. The CDR3 is 14 amino acids. In DNA form, the CDR3 reads TGTGCCAGCAGCCTTACAGGGGGCGGTGAAAAACTGTTTTTT. Translated: CASSLTGGGEKLFF.

A few counts support this clone. CDR3 sequence reads: CASSLIGQGFEVDQPQHF. DNA for the CDR3: TGTGCCAGCAGCTTGATCGGACAGGGCTTCGAGGTCGATCAGCCCCAGCATTTT. The chain is built from TRBV5-4 and TRBJ1-5; 8 nucleotides agree with TRBD1. This CDR3 region has 18 residues. The germline V gene encodes CDR1 SGHNT and CDR2 YYREEE (reference sequence). Trimming at V came to 1 base and at J to 5 bases, leaving 14 bases not matched to a gene.

The gene calls are TRBV5-1 and TRBJ2-1; D may be TRBD2 (6 bases). Germline V lookup: CDR1 SGHRS, CDR2 YFSETQ. This CDR3 is 15 amino acids long. V was trimmed by 2 bases and J by 9 bases, leaving 18 bases between them. The CDR3 region is CASSLSSRDSGEQFF. CDR3 bases: TGCGCCAGCAGCTTATCGTCCCGGGACTCTGGTGAGCAGTTCTTC.

CDR3 nucleotide sequence: TGTGCCTGGAGTGAACAGGCTGCCTATGGCTACACCTTC. This gives the protein CAWSEQAAYGYTF. The genes are TRBV30 and TRBJ1-2, with D possibly matching TRBD1 (5 bases). The germline V gene has CDR1 GTSNPN and CDR2 SVGIG (reference sequence). Trimming left V 1 base short and J 4 bases short, with 10 bases between. The CDR3 has 13 amino acids. Together with reference TRBV30 and TRBJ1-2, the CDR3 gives the full variable domain: SQTIHQWPATLVQPVGSPLSLECTVEGTSNPNLYWYRQAAGRGLQLLFYSVGIGQISSEVPQNLSASRPQDRQFILSSKKLLLSDSGFYLCAWSEQAAYGYTFGSGTRLTVV.

The CDR3 spells CASSLDGTLGAFF. For the CDR3, the DNA is TGCGCCAGCAGCTTGGACGGGACACTCGGAGCTTTCTTT. V is TRBV5-1 and J is TRBJ1-1; D may be TRBD1 (6 bases). V was shortened by 0 bases and J by 10 bases, with 13 bases between the two germline ends. CDR1 is SGHRS and CDR2 is YFSETQ in the germline V gene. The CDR3 is made up of 13 amino acids. Full variable domain (rest looked up from reference TRBV5-1 and TRBJ1-1): KAGVTQTPRYLIKTRGQQVTLSCSPISGHRSVSWYQQTPGQGLQFLFEYFSETQRNKGNFPGRFSGRQFSNSRSEMNVSTLELGDSALYLCASSLDGTLGAFFGQGTRLTVV.

The genes are TRBV28 and TRBJ1-2; no clear D. The V gene lost 2 bases and the J gene lost 5 bases, with 6 bases spanning the gap. The CDR3 covers 12 residues. Germline CDR1 MDHEN, CDR2 SYDVKM. The CDR3 sequence is CASSLREYGYTF. In DNA, the CDR3 is TGTGCCAGCAGTTTAAGGGAGTATGGCTACACCTTC.

The rearrangement uses TRBV5-5 and TRBJ1-3; D unresolved. V was trimmed by 5 bases and J by 0 bases, leaving 21 bases between them. This CDR3 has 18 amino acids. Germline V gene sequence: CDR1 SGHKS, CDR2 YYEKEE (reference sequence). The CDR3 region has the DNA TGTGCCAGCAGGCTCGATCCCTCGTTCGAGAGCTCTGGAAACACCATATATTTT. It codes for CASRLDPSFESSGNTIYF.

This chain connects TRBV3-1 (or the pseudogene TRBV3-2) to TRBJ1-2, with TRBD1 as a possible D gene (6 bases). CDR3 size: 14 residues. V gave up 11 bases and J gave up 1 base, with 17 bases separating them. The germline gives CDR1 LGHDT, CDR2 YNNKEL (reference sequence). CDR3 region: CALEAGEGNYGYTF. The CDR3 region has the DNA TGTGCCCTTGAGGCAGGGGAGGGTAACTATGGCTACACCTTC.

The chain employs TRBV7-2 and TRBJ2-1; no clear D gene. The CDR3 is 13 residues long. The V and J ends lost 4 bases and 6 bases respectively, with 10 bases between them. Germline CDR1 and CDR2: SGHTA and FQGNSA. The CDR3 sequence: CASSYSRGNEQFF. The CDR3 DNA is TGTGCCAGCAGCTACTCTAGAGGCAATGAGCAGTTCTTC.

The chain's CDR3 is CASSLIQAEQFF. CDR3 bases: TGTGCCAGCAGCTTGATCCAGGCGGAGCAGTTCTTC. V is TRBV5-6 and J is TRBJ2-1, with D unresolved. Between the trimmed V and J ends, which lost 1 base and 10 bases, there was a span of 9 bases. The CDR3 extends over 12 amino acids. The germline gives CDR1 SGHDT, CDR2 YYEEEE.

The count of this clone is one. This chain links TRBV18 with TRBJ2-1; D ambiguous. The CDR3 is 14 residues long. Germline-derived CDR1 and CDR2 are KGHSH and LQKENI. V was clipped by 2 bases and J by 0 bases, with 5 bases between them. In DNA form, the CDR3 reads TGTGCCAGCTCACCATCCAGCTCCTACAATGAGCAGTTCTTC. Amino acid sequence: CASSPSSSYNEQFF.

The CDR3 is CASSFRMERSSGNTIYF. The CDR3 DNA reads TGTGCCAGCAGCTTTAGGATGGAGCGAAGCTCTGGAAACACCATATATTTT. The chain employs TRBV7-9 and TRBJ1-3; D gene uncertain. The germline V gene has CDR1 SEHNR and CDR2 FQNEAQ (reference sequence). The CDR3 consists of 17 residues. V dropped 3 bases and J dropped 0 bases, with 15 bases sitting between them.

This clone occurred once. The chain employs TRBV7-9 and TRBJ2-7; TRBD1 matches at 9 bases. V was clipped by 5 bases and J by 3 bases; unmatched bases: 8. CDR1 is SEHNR, CDR2 FQNEAQ, per germline (reference sequence). The CDR3 is 15 residues long. As DNA, the CDR3 is TGTGCCAGCAGCCCCGGGACAGGGCTTCACTACGAGCAGTACTTC. Encoded protein: CASSPGTGLHYEQYF.

This clone was found a few times. The V call is TRBV6-5, the J call TRBJ1-5; the match to TRBD1 covers 7 bases. The CDR3 totals 14 residues. The J segment lost 7 bases and the V segment lost 8 bases, leaving 11 bases of the junction unmatched. CDR1 and CDR2 (germline): MNHEY, SVGAGI. In DNA form, the CDR3 reads TGTGCCAGCCAGCTAAACAGGGGACGACAGCCCCAGCATTTT. It is translated as CASQLNRGRQPQHF.

The CDR3 nucleotides read TGTGCCAGCAGCCCAGGGACAGACCGTAATTCACCCCTCCACTTT. It specifies CASSPGTDRNSPLHF. The chain is built from TRBV4-2 and TRBJ1-6; 7 bases line up with TRBD1. The CDR3 extends over 15 amino acids. Trimming cost V 4 bases and J 6 bases; bases outside gene matches: 6. CDR1 is LGHNA and CDR2 is YNFKEQ in the germline V gene.

Remarks on this clone: The same CDR3 arises from other DNA sequences in this sample as well. This chain links TRBV11-2 with TRBJ2-3; D possibly corresponds to TRBD1 (5 bases). The V gene's germline CDR1 is SGHAT and CDR2 FQNNGV. The germline V and J ends were trimmed by 0 bases and 2 bases, with 6 bases remaining between them. This CDR3 is 14 amino acids long. The CDR3 coding sequence is TGTGCCAGCAGCTTAGAGGGGCTCACAGATACGCAGTATTTT. Its translation is CASSLEGLTDTQYF.

V gene TRBV7-2 combines with J gene TRBJ2-3; 8 positions agree with TRBD2. The CDR3 has 15 residues. CDR1 and CDR2 from the germline V gene are SGHTA and FQGNSA. The V gene end was trimmed by 7 bases and the J gene end by 1 base; junction bases not matched to a gene: 7. This CDR3 reads CASKNRAGGTDTQYF. In DNA, the CDR3 is TGTGCCAGCAAAAACCGAGCGGGGGGCACAGATACGCAGTATTTT.

This chain connects TRBV18 to TRBJ2-3; tentatively, D is TRBD1 (6 bases). Germline loops: CDR1 KGHSH, CDR2 LQKENI. V lost 1 base and J 2 bases, leaving 13 bases between the germline ends. This CDR3 comprises 16 residues. CDR3 DNA: TGTGCCAGCTCACCACGGGTCAGGGGAAACACAGATACGCAGTATTTT. This sequence encodes CASSPRVRGNTDTQYF.

V usage is TRBV30 and J usage is TRBJ1-3; D remains unclear. Trimming shortened V by 5 bases and J by 0 bases, and 14 bases separated the two germline ends. Germline CDR1 GTSNPN, CDR2 SVGIG (reference sequence). The CDR3 is 15 residues long. The CDR3 nucleotides are TGTGCCTGGGGTACGGACTCCTACTCTGGAAACACCATATATTTT. This translates into CAWGTDSYSGNTIYF.

V is TRBV5-6 and J is TRBJ2-3; no clear D gene. The CDR3 length is 13 residues. V lost 0 bases to trimming and J lost 3 bases, with 5 bases between them. Germline CDR1 and CDR2: SGHDT and YYEEEE. CDR3 protein: CASSLGATDTQYF. In nucleotides, the CDR3 is TGTGCCAGCAGCTTGGGGGCGACAGATACGCAGTATTTT.

The chain recombines TRBV6-2 or TRBV6-3 with TRBJ1-5, with D possibly matching TRBD1 (5 bases). V lost 6 bases and J lost 0, with 12 bases in between. The germline V gene has CDR1 MNHEY and CDR2 SVGEGT. The CDR3 covers 15 residues. Here the CDR3 reads CASSRQTGSNQPQHF. In DNA, the CDR3 is TGTGCCAGCAGCCGTCAAACAGGTAGCAATCAGCCCCAGCATTTT.

The genes are TRBV7-9 and TRBJ1-3; D remains ambiguous. The CDR3 totals 17 residues. CDR1 and CDR2 from the germline V gene are SEHNR and FQNEAQ (reference sequence). The germline V and J ends were trimmed by 2 bases and 0 bases, with 14 bases remaining between them. CDR3 sequence: CASSLWQAATSGNTIYF. CDR3 sequence (DNA): TGTGCCAGCAGCTTATGGCAGGCAGCTACCTCTGGAAACACCATATATTTT. The full variable domain, with the rest looked up from reference TRBV7-9 and TRBJ1-3, is DTGVSQNPRHKITKRGQNVTFRCDPISEHNRLYWYRQTLGQGPEFLTYFQNEAQLEKSRLLSDRFSAERPKGSFSTLEIQRTEQGDSAMYLCASSLWQAATSGNTIYFGEGSWLTVV.